This entry features one TCR beta chain sequence. Antigen specificity is unknown. These data are taken from a study of high-grade serous ovarian cancer treatment subgroups. As for the study in general: Each sample yielded on average 7,494 unique TCR beta rearrangements from approximately 15,000 reads.

Tumor tissue was taken before any definitive surgery or chemotherapy was given. Study observations and caveats: Same-patient tumor repertoires overlapped at roughly 0.095 to 0.8; different patients barely overlapped. TCR relatedness rose with neoantigen level and trended with mutation load.

Produced via immunoSEQ multiplex PCR; TCRdb's table is partial and in-frame only. There are more than 15,000 clones in the sample; approximately 73% occur only once, and more than 3.5% lies in the top ten. Sequencing was done on a sample of tumor tissue. The receptor was derived from a human donor with high-grade serous ovarian cancer.

CDR3 nucleotide sequence: TGTGCCAGCTCACCACAAGGGGGCCTCACAGATACGCAGTATTTT. It encodes CASSPQGGLTDTQYF. V and J are TRBV18 and TRBJ2-3; TRBD1 matches at 7 bases. The CDR3 runs to 15 residues. Losses at the gene ends were 1 base for V and 2 bases for J; bases not matched to a gene: 3. Germline CDR1 is KGHSH and CDR2 is LQKENI.